Below are 26 T cell receptor beta chains sequenced from a single sample in a study of blood T cells in healthy people across ages. Then a second PCR, running about 6 to 11 cycles, was carried out with a sample-barcoded 5' primer and a J-beta primer mix. TCRdb called the 5' RACE reads again in MiXCR, with one record for every CDR3 protein. This sample carries 550,000 to 650,000 distinct CDR3 sequences, about 27% of them seen once, and the ten largest clones take about 3.3%. The same data also contributed to another study, on T cells of mothers and their children.

The sequenced sample was blood. The receptor source for this set is a boy between 2 and 10 years old in good health.

This chain uses TRBV27 with TRBJ2-7; D possibly corresponds to TRBD2 (5 bases). Germline assignment: CDR1 MNHEY and CDR2 SMNVEV (reference sequence). The CDR3 sequence is 13 residues long. V dropped 2 bases and J dropped 7 bases, with 12 bases sitting between them. CDR3 coding DNA: TGTGCCAGCAGTTTAGGTGGGCAGCGGGAGCAGTACTTC. The encoded protein is CASSLGGQREQYF.

In this sample, this clonotype turned up a few times. CDR3 amino acids: CATSAYNEQFF. In DNA, the CDR3 is TGTGCCACCAGTGCATACAATGAGCAGTTCTTC. The J gene is TRBJ2-1, the V gene TRBV24-1; no clear D gene. Looked up from germline, CDR1 is KGHDR and CDR2 is SFDVKD. V was cut by 5 bases and J by 4 bases, with 2 bases left in between. The CDR3 is 11 amino acids.

The J gene is TRBJ2-3, the V gene TRBV5-5, with TRBD2 identical over 8 bases. The junction had 6 bases not matched to a gene; V was cut back by 8 bases and J by 1 base. This CDR3 has 14 amino acids. Germline CDR1 is SGHKS and CDR2 is YYEKEE (reference sequence). This chain's CDR3 is CASKAGGRTDTQYF. CDR3 DNA sequence: TGTGCCAGTAAGGCGGGAGGACGCACAGATACGCAGTATTTT.

The chain joins TRBV5-1 to TRBJ2-5, with a tentative D call TRBD1 (8 bases). The J call may not be correct, given that the DNA end is closer to TRBJ2-7. Germline V gene sequence: CDR1 SGHRS, CDR2 YFSETQ. This CDR3 region has 18 residues. For the CDR3, the DNA is TGCGCCAGCAGCTCCCGGGACAGGAGGGGAGGGACAACCTACGAGCAGTACTTC. It yields the protein CASSSRDRRGGTTYEQYF.

The genes are TRBV9 and TRBJ2-3; TRBD2 might be the D (6 bases). V gave up 4 bases and J gave up 0 bases, with 12 bases separating them. The CDR3 runs 15 residues. CDR1 SGDLS and CDR2 YYNGEE come from the germline V gene. The CDR3 DNA follows: TGTGCCAGCAGCCCTCAAGCGGGTAGCACAGATACGCAGTATTTT. Amino acid sequence: CASSPQAGSTDTQYF.

This clonotype was recorded a few times. The J gene is TRBJ1-2, the V gene TRBV5-1; 8 bases agree with TRBD1. Germline values: CDR1 SGHRS, CDR2 YFSETQ. V dropped 2 bases and J dropped 2; count of bases not matched to a gene: 23. CDR3 length: 21 residues. CDR3 residues: CASSFFGVSGTGTLRNYGYTF. CDR3 coding DNA: TGCGCCAGCAGCTTTTTTGGTGTCTCCGGGACAGGCACTCTCCGGAACTATGGCTACACCTTC. Looking up the rest from reference TRBV5-1 and TRBJ1-2 gives the full variable domain: KAGVTQTPRYLIKTRGQQVTLSCSPISGHRSVSWYQQTPGQGLQFLFEYFSETQRNKGNFPGRFSGRQFSNSRSEMNVSTLELGDSALYLCASSFFGVSGTGTLRNYGYTFGSGTRLTVV.

This clonotype has a handful of counts. In nucleotides, the CDR3 is TGTGCCAGCAGGGGGCGGGGGGGCGGATATGAGCAGTTCTTC. This sequence encodes CASRGRGGGYEQFF. The chain uses TRBV2 and TRBJ2-1, with TRBD2 matching 9 bases. V was pared by 6 bases and J by 8 bases, with 8 bases of the junction left unmatched. CDR3 size: 14 residues. CDR1 and CDR2 (germline): SNHLY, FYNNEI. Supplemented by reference TRBV2 and TRBJ2-1, the full variable domain reads EPEVTQTPSHQVTQMGQEVILRCVPISNHLYFYWYRQILGQKVEFLVSFYNNEISEKSEIFDDQFSVERPDGSNFTLKIRSTKLEDSAMYFCASRGRGGGYEQFFGPGTRLTVL.

The count of this clonotype is one. The chain joins TRBV6-2 or TRBV6-3 to TRBJ2-3; 8 bases are a match to TRBD2. The CDR3 sequence is 15 residues long. Germline V gene sequence: CDR1 MNHEY, CDR2 SVGEGT. V trimming: 5 bases; J trimming: 4 bases; junction bases outside the gene matches: 8. DNA for the CDR3: TGTGCCAGCAGTACCGCGGGAGGTTTGGCAGATACGCAGTATTTT. Encoded protein: CASSTAGGLADTQYF.

This clonotype was seen a handful of times. The chain has TRBV20-1 and TRBJ2-3; D is possibly TRBD1 or TRBD2 (6 bases each). The germline V and J ends were trimmed by 8 bases and 2 bases, with 17 bases remaining between them. The CDR3 is made up of 14 amino acids. Germline V CDR1 and CDR2: DFQATT, SNEGSKA (reference sequence). The CDR3: CSPTQGRLTDTQYF. In DNA, the CDR3 is TGCAGTCCAACCCAGGGGAGGCTCACAGATACGCAGTATTTT.

The CDR3 bases are TGTGCCAGCAGCTTAATGCCCAAGGAGGGGAAAGAGACCCAGTACTTC. As protein: CASSLMPKEGKETQYF. The V gene is TRBV7-2, the J gene TRBJ2-5; the D gene is possibly TRBD2 (6 bases). V lost 2 bases and J 3 bases, leaving 16 bases between the germline ends. Germline CDR1 and CDR2: SGHTA and FQGNSA. This CDR3 is built from 16 residues. The variable domain in full, completed from reference TRBV7-2 and TRBJ2-5, reads GAGVSQSPSNKVTEKGKDVELRCDPISGHTALYWYRQSLGQGLEFLIYFQGNSAPDKSGLPSDRFSAERTGGSVSTLTIQRTQQEDSAVYLCASSLMPKEGKETQYFGPGTRLLVL.

This clonotype has at least ten counts. Sequence at one end of the junction differs from germline and may be a read error. The J gene is TRBJ2-7, the V gene TRBV11-2; 9 bases map to TRBD2. The germline V gene encodes CDR1 SGHAT and CDR2 FQNNGV. CDR3 length: 15 residues. CDR3 loop: CASSLGSGGPSYAHF. CDR3 DNA sequence: TGTGCCAGCAGCTTAGGGAGCGGGGGGCCCTCCTACGCGCACTTC.

Only a few counts were recorded for this clonotype. The V and J genes are TRBV7-1 and TRBJ2-1; the D call may be TRBD1 or TRBD2 (9 bases each). TRBV7-1 is an open reading frame whose function is uncertain. This CDR3 contains 24 residues. The V end was cut by 5 bases, the J end by 4 bases, with 42 bases between. The CDR3 DNA reads TGTGCCAGCAGCCCAAATCCGGGACAGGGCCTAGCGGGACACGAAAAGAATAAATACAATGAGCAGTTCTTC. Its translation is CASSPNPGQGLAGHEKNKYNEQFF.

The chain uses TRBV12-5 and TRBJ2-1, with a possible D match to TRBD2 (6 bases). The V end was cut by 2 bases, the J end by 5 bases, with 10 bases between. The CDR3 runs 14 residues. Per the germline V gene, CDR1 is LGHNT and CDR2 is FRNRAP. CDR3 residues: CASGLSLAHNEQFF. DNA of the CDR3: TGTGCTAGTGGTTTGTCTCTAGCGCACAATGAGCAGTTCTTC.

The chain combines TRBV4-2 with TRBJ2-5; D is perhaps TRBD2 (6 bases). The CDR3 has 17 residues. Germline V CDR1 and CDR2: LGHNA, YNFKEQ. V was cut by 2 bases and J by 3 bases, with 19 bases left in between. CDR3 loop: CASSQPLRGSGKETQYF. The CDR3 region has the DNA TGTGCCAGCAGCCAACCCCTCCGGGGGTCAGGCAAAGAGACCCAGTACTTC.

Note on this clonotype: An end of the junction does not agree with germline; a read error may underlie this. The chain is built from TRBV6-5 and TRBJ2-7, with 7 bases lining up with TRBD1. The CDR3 loop spans 13 amino acids. CDR1 MNHEY and CDR2 SVGAGI come from the germline V gene. The CDR3 DNA is TGTGTCAGCAGAGGGGGCAGCACCTACGAGCAGTACTTC. Translated: CVSRGGSTYEQYF.

This clonotype was counted a few times. The chain couples TRBV4-3 to TRBJ2-1, with TRBD2 as a possible D gene (6 bases). Trimming pared 1 base from V and 2 bases from J, leaving 9 bases between. CDR1 and CDR2 (germline): LGHNA, YSLEER. The CDR3 runs 15 residues. The CDR3 region is CASSQVVAAYNEQFF. The CDR3 DNA follows: TGCGCCAGCAGCCAAGTAGTAGCGGCCTACAATGAGCAGTTCTTC.

The CDR3 region is CASSLVAQQYGYTF. In DNA form, the CDR3 reads TGTGCCAGCAGCTTAGTGGCTCAGCAATATGGCTACACCTTC. This sequence joins TRBV7-9 and TRBJ1-2; D is unresolved. Trimming stripped 1 base from V and 5 bases from J, with 11 bases between. Germline V gene data show CDR1 as SEHNR and CDR2 as FQNEAQ (reference sequence). The CDR3 has 14 amino acids.

The V and J genes are TRBV15 and TRBJ2-5; either TRBD1 or TRBD2 may fit D (5 bases each). The last part of the DNA fits TRBJ2-7 better; the J call may be wrong. The CDR3 is made up of 15 amino acids. Germline CDR1 reads LNHNV; CDR2 reads YYDKDF (reference sequence). CDR3 DNA: TGTGCCACCAGCGTACCCGGGGCCCAAGCCTACGAGCAGTACTTC. Translated, it gives CATSVPGAQAYEQYF.

The chain joins TRBV3-1 to TRBJ1-5, with 8 bases that match TRBD1. The CDR3 runs 16 residues. V lost 1 base to trimming and J lost 6 bases; unmatched junction nucleotides: 8. Germline lookup yields CDR1 LGHDT and CDR2 YNNKEL (reference sequence). CDR3 region: CASSQGADRAGQPQHF. The CDR3 DNA is TGTGCCAGCAGCCAAGGTGCGGACAGGGCGGGTCAGCCCCAGCATTTT.

The rearrangement links TRBV6-5 to TRBJ2-1, with D perhaps matching TRBD2 (6 bases). V lost 4 bases to trimming and J lost 3 bases, with 13 bases between them. CDR3 length equals 15 residues. CDR1 and CDR2 from the germline V gene are MNHEY and SVGAGI. The CDR3 reads CASSSLGGDYNEQFF. Written as DNA, the CDR3 is TGTGCCAGCAGTTCTCTAGGCGGGGACTACAATGAGCAGTTCTTC.

This clonotype was observed a handful of times. The chain combines TRBV20-1 with TRBJ2-7, with D unclear. Trimming stripped 5 bases from V and 0 bases from J, with 11 bases between. The CDR3 runs 13 residues. CDR1 and CDR2 (germline): DFQATT, SNEGSKA (reference sequence). The chain's CDR3 is CSASDRSSYEQYF. DNA for the CDR3: TGCAGTGCTTCGGACCGTAGCTCCTACGAGCAGTACTTC.

The chain is built from TRBV4-1 and TRBJ2-5; D remains unclear. Germline-derived CDR1 and CDR2 are MGHRA and YSYEKL. This CDR3 has 17 residues. V shed 0 bases and J shed 1 base, with 15 bases lying between them. The CDR3 nucleotides are TGCGCCAGCAGCCAAGAGCCCCCTCCGGCCAGCCAAGAGACCCAGTACTTC. This encodes CASSQEPPPASQETQYF.

The chain recombines TRBV28 with TRBJ2-4; D unresolved. V shed 2 bases and J shed 1 base, with 12 bases lying between them. Germline V gene sequence: CDR1 MDHEN, CDR2 SYDVKM. The CDR3 extends over 16 amino acids. CDR3 in amino acids: CASSLAGGVAKNIQYF. CDR3 nucleotides: TGTGCCAGCAGTTTAGCAGGTGGAGTTGCCAAAAACATTCAGTACTTC.

With respect to this clonotype: One base away lies a much larger clone, so this may be a sequencing read error. This CDR3 fails to terminate in the conserved phenylalanine or tryptophan, so it likely reflects a read error. The rearrangement links TRBV20-1 to TRBJ1-5, with 9 positions matching TRBD1. Trimming cost V 3 bases and J 6 bases; bases outside gene matches: 3. The CDR3 is 13 amino acids. Germline V gene sequence: CDR1 DFQATT, CDR2 SNEGSKA (reference sequence). The CDR3: CSARGQGGQPQHV. CDR3 bases: TGCAGTGCTAGGGGACAGGGTGGTCAGCCCCAGCATGTT.

This chain links TRBV29-1 with TRBJ1-2; 7 positions match TRBD1. The trim removed 4 bases at V and 0 bases at J, leaving 5 bases unmatched. Germline V gives CDR1 SQVTM, CDR2 ANQGSEA. The CDR3 is 14 residues long. In DNA form, the CDR3 reads TGCAGCGTTGCCGGGGGGACAGCTAACTATGGCTACACCTTC. This encodes CSVAGGTANYGYTF.

The chain couples TRBV18 to TRBJ2-3; the D gene is possibly TRBD2 (6 bases). The CDR3 runs to 16 residues. Germline-derived CDR1 and CDR2 are KGHSH and LQKENI. The V and J ends lost 6 bases and 3 bases respectively, with 19 bases between them. As DNA, the CDR3 is TGTGCCAGCTCTACGAGGCGGCGGGATGGAACAGATACGCAGTATTTT. Translation gives CASSTRRRDGTDTQYF.